These 24 T cell receptor beta chains were sequenced from one sample in a study of human T cells and chemical hapten exposure. One entry per CDR3 protein results from TCRdb running MiXCR on the 5' RACE reads. The table lists about 140,000 distinct CDR3 sequences, over 3.5% of them singletons. The study extracted total RNA from unfractionated whole blood. Receptor source: a female donor in good health.

The sample holds many counts of this clonotype. This chain links TRBV4-2 with TRBJ1-5; D not resolved. The germline CDR1 and CDR2 sequences are LGHNA and YNFKEQ. V lost 0 bases, J lost 4 bases, and 7 bases lay in between. The CDR3 contains 14 residues. In DNA form, the CDR3 reads TGTGCCAGCAGCCAAGACTGGGGTAATCAGCCCCAGCATTTT. This sequence encodes CASSQDWGNQPQHF.

There are many counts of this clonotype. The chain couples TRBV9 to TRBJ2-2; 10 bases are a match to TRBD2. Germline V gives CDR1 SGDLS, CDR2 YYNGEE. The CDR3 has 16 residues. The V segment lost 4 bases and the J segment 2 bases; nucleotides outside the gene matches: 5. The CDR3 coding sequence is TGTGCCAGCAGCCCATGGACTAGCGGAAACACCGGGGAGCTGTTTTTT. Its protein is CASSPWTSGNTGELFF.

This clonotype was observed many times. The V gene is TRBV28, the J gene TRBJ2-7; tentative D call: TRBD1 (6 bases). V lost 5 bases, J lost 2 bases, and 10 bases lay in between. This CDR3 contains 13 residues. The germline V gene encodes CDR1 MDHEN and CDR2 SYDVKM. This chain's CDR3 is CASSTRGPYEQYF. CDR3 DNA sequence: TGTGCCAGCAGTACCAGGGGACCCTACGAGCAGTACTTC.

This clonotype was recorded many times. V and J are TRBV4-2 and TRBJ2-5, with D perhaps TRBD1 (6 bases). This CDR3 contains 15 residues. Trimming pared 1 base from V and 4 bases from J, leaving 13 bases between. CDR1 LGHNA and CDR2 YNFKEQ come from the germline V gene. This CDR3 is CASSQGLGGSETQYF. CDR3 DNA sequence: TGTGCCAGCAGCCAAGGTCTTGGGGGCTCAGAGACCCAGTACTTC.

This clonotype occurred many times. This sequence joins TRBV7-2 and TRBJ1-5, with a tentative D call TRBD1 (5 bases). Between the trimmed V and J ends, which lost 2 bases and 0 bases, there was a span of 20 bases. This CDR3 is 19 amino acids long. CDR1 and CDR2 from the germline V gene are SGHTA and FQGNSA. Here the CDR3 reads CASSLLPGTELNSNQPQHF. Here the CDR3 DNA reads TGTGCCAGCAGCTTATTGCCCGGGACCGAGCTCAATAGCAATCAGCCCCAGCATTTT.

This clonotype was recorded many times. The chain is built from TRBV4-3 and TRBJ2-3; D is ambiguous. Trimming stripped 0 bases from V and 8 bases from J, with 12 bases between. Germline V gene sequence: CDR1 LGHNA, CDR2 YSLEER. The CDR3 contains 14 residues. CDR3 in amino acids: CASSQDYMGSTQYF. DNA of the CDR3: TGCGCCAGCAGCCAAGATTATATGGGAAGTACGCAGTATTTT.

In its sample, this clonotype was seen a few times. The gene calls are TRBV6-6 and TRBJ2-2; TRBD1 agrees at 7 bases. Germline-derived CDR1 and CDR2 are MNHNY and SVGAGI (reference sequence). CDR3 length: 19 residues. J lost 3 bases, V lost 0 bases, and 13 bases had no gene match. The DNA for the CDR3 is TGTGCCAGCAGTTACTCGGCCTGGGACAGTAAGGAAGACACCGGGGAGCTGTTTTTT. Translating it yields CASSYSAWDSKEDTGELFF.

The gene calls are TRBV19 and TRBJ1-5; TRBD1 agrees at 7 bases. Germline CDR1 LNHDA, CDR2 SQIVND (reference sequence). The V gene end was trimmed by 5 bases and the J gene end by 5 bases; junction bases not matched to a gene: 9. This CDR3 contains 15 residues. DNA of the CDR3: TGTGCCAGTAGTCTCAGGGACAGACTGCATCAGCCCCAGCATTTT. Amino acids: CASSLRDRLHQPQHF.

This clonotype has a count of ten or more. CDR3 coding DNA: TGCGCCAGCAGCTTGGGTCTAGCGGGGGCCCCCACAGATACGCAGTATTTT. This gives the protein CASSLGLAGAPTDTQYF. V usage is TRBV5-1 and J usage is TRBJ2-3, with 10 bases matching TRBD2. The CDR3 covers 17 residues. The trim removed 0 bases at V and 2 bases at J, leaving 6 bases unmatched. Germline assignment: CDR1 SGHRS and CDR2 YFSETQ. The variable domain in full, completed from reference TRBV5-1 and TRBJ2-3, reads KAGVTQTPRYLIKTRGQQVTLSCSPISGHRSVSWYQQTPGQGLQFLFEYFSETQRNKGNFPGRFSGRQFSNSRSEMNVSTLELGDSALYLCASSLGLAGAPTDTQYFGPGTRLTVL.

This clonotype was counted many times. V and J are TRBV6-2 or TRBV6-3 and TRBJ2-6; TRBD2 matches at 7 bases. With V trimmed by 6 bases and J by 0 bases, 2 bases remained unmatched. The germline CDR1 and CDR2 sequences are MNHEY and SVGEGT. The CDR3 covers 15 residues. CDR3 bases: TGTGCCAGCAGGGGAGGGTCCTCTGGGGCCAACGTCCTGACTTTC. Translating it yields CASRGGSSGANVLTF.

In this sample, this clonotype turned up many times. V usage is TRBV6-5 and J usage is TRBJ2-7, with D tentatively TRBD1 (6 bases). The CDR3 loop spans 15 amino acids. V dropped 5 bases and J dropped 2 bases, with 16 bases sitting between them. The germline CDR1 and CDR2 sequences are MNHEY and SVGAGI. In DNA form, the CDR3 reads TGTGCCAGCAGTAACGGCAGGGGTTTACCCTACGAGCAGTACTTC. Amino acid sequence: CASSNGRGLPYEQYF.

V is TRBV20-1 and J is TRBJ1-6, with D possibly TRBD1 on 6 matching bases. The CDR3 contains 13 residues. The germline V and J ends were trimmed by 5 bases and 7 bases, with 12 bases remaining between them. CDR1 is DFQATT and CDR2 is SNEGSKA in the germline V gene (reference sequence). CDR3 in DNA: TGCAGTGCTTACATCCAGGGGAATTCACCCCTCCACTTT. Its translation: CSAYIQGNSPLHF.

The sample holds many counts of this clonotype. The chain employs TRBV7-9 and TRBJ2-3; D is perhaps TRBD2 (5 bases). Per germline, CDR1 SEHNR and CDR2 FQNEAQ (reference sequence). The germline V and J ends were trimmed by 6 bases and 0 bases, with 13 bases remaining between them. This CDR3 region has 15 residues. In DNA form, the CDR3 reads TGTGCCAGCAGGGGCCTCGGGGAGAGCACAGATACGCAGTATTTT. Its protein is CASRGLGESTDTQYF. The full variable domain, completed using reference TRBV7-9 and TRBJ2-3, is DTGVSQNPRHKITKRGQNVTFRCDPISEHNRLYWYRQTLGQGPEFLTYFQNEAQLEKSRLLSDRFSAERPKGSFSTLEIQRTEQGDSAMYLCASRGLGESTDTQYFGPGTRLTVL.

The rearrangement joins TRBV30 to TRBJ2-3, with D unclear. This CDR3 spans 14 amino acids. Per germline, CDR1 GTSNPN and CDR2 SVGIG (reference sequence). V lost 0 bases and J lost 0, with 7 bases in between. This CDR3 is CAWSVGRSTDTQYF. The CDR3 DNA sequence: TGTGCCTGGAGTGTAGGGCGGAGCACAGATACGCAGTATTTT.

This clonotype was observed at least ten times. The chain uses TRBV12-5 and TRBJ2-1, with D unresolved. CDR3 length: 14 residues. The V gene's germline CDR1 is LGHNT and CDR2 FRNRAP. V was clipped by 1 base and J by 2 bases, with 6 bases between them. CDR3 in amino acids: CASGLGQTYNEQFF. Here the CDR3 DNA reads TGTGCTAGTGGTTTGGGTCAGACCTACAATGAGCAGTTCTTC.

This clonotype was detected ten times or more. The gene calls are TRBV12-5 and TRBJ1-5; a possible D gene is TRBD1 (5 bases). CDR3 length: 20 residues. The V gene lost 0 bases and the J gene lost 4 bases, with 25 bases spanning the gap. Per germline, CDR1 LGHNT and CDR2 FRNRAP. CDR3 nucleotides: TGTGCTAGTGGTTTGGTATCAGTTATCCTGCGGGGGGATAGTAATCAGCCCCAGCATTTT. Translated, it gives CASGLVSVILRGDSNQPQHF.

This clonotype has ten or more counts. The rearrangement joins TRBV6-2 or TRBV6-3 to TRBJ2-1; TRBD2 might be the D (7 bases). Germline loops: CDR1 MNHEY, CDR2 SVGEGT. V lost 2 bases and J 8 bases, leaving 16 bases between the germline ends. The CDR3 runs 15 residues. CDR3 amino acids: CASSYITRGGDEQFF. In DNA form, the CDR3 reads TGTGCCAGCAGTTACATTACTAGGGGGGGCGATGAGCAGTTCTTC.

On this clonotype: It may be a read error: a sequence one base away is much more abundant. This chain uses TRBV11-2 with TRBJ1-2; D might be TRBD1 (6 bases). The germline gives CDR1 SGHAT, CDR2 FQNNGV. The CDR3 has 13 amino acids. CDR3 DNA: TGTGTCAGCAGGAAAACAGGGACCTATGGCTACACCTTC. Translating gives CVSRKTGTYGYTF.

This clonotype was observed many times. The chain uses TRBV3-1 and TRBJ1-1; D gene uncertain. Trimming took off 0 bases at V and 0 bases at J, with 8 bases between the two ends. The CDR3 contains 15 residues. The germline V gene has CDR1 LGHDT and CDR2 YNNKEL (reference sequence). The CDR3 sequence is CASSQDWAMNTEAFF. The CDR3 nucleotides are TGTGCCAGCAGCCAAGATTGGGCGATGAACACTGAAGCTTTCTTT.

This clonotype was detected ten times or more. The chain combines TRBV7-6 with TRBJ2-2; tentative D call: TRBD1 (6 bases). CDR1 and CDR2 from the germline V gene are SGHVS and FNYEAQ. V was cut by 1 base and J by 3 bases, with 9 bases left in between. This CDR3 has 15 amino acids. The CDR3 is CASSLGYRDTGELFF. CDR3 nucleotide sequence: TGTGCCAGCAGCTTAGGGTACAGGGACACCGGGGAGCTGTTTTTT. The variable domain in full, completed from reference TRBV7-6 and TRBJ2-2, reads GAGVSQSPRYKVTKRGQDVALRCDPISGHVSLYWYRQALGQGPEFLTYFNYEAQQDKSGLPNDRFSAERPEGSISTLTIQRTEQRDSAMYRCASSLGYRDTGELFFGEGSRLTVL.

V gene TRBV5-6 combines with J gene TRBJ1-2; D may be TRBD1 (5 bases). Per the germline V gene, CDR1 is SGHDT and CDR2 is YYEEEE. The CDR3 spans 17 residues. V shed 0 bases and J shed 3 bases, with 18 bases lying between them. CDR3: CASSLAVGLKLDYGYTF. The CDR3 DNA reads as TGTGCCAGCAGCTTGGCCGTGGGGCTTAAGCTGGACTATGGCTACACCTTC.

This clonotype showed up many times. The chain carries TRBV2 and TRBJ2-3; 10 bases match TRBD2. Germline V gives CDR1 SNHLY, CDR2 FYNNEI. The CDR3 is 11 amino acids. Trimming removed 4 bases from V and 13 bases from J; junction bases left unmatched: 2. CDR3: CASSVGTSEYF. The CDR3 DNA sequence: TGTGCCAGCAGTGTAGGGACTAGCGAGTATTTT.

The sample holds many counts of this clonotype. The chain carries TRBV29-1 and TRBJ2-7; the D gene is possibly TRBD2 (6 bases). The CDR3 loop spans 13 amino acids. CDR1 SQVTM and CDR2 ANQGSEA come from the germline V gene. V was cut by 2 bases and J by 0 bases, with 8 bases left in between. The CDR3 is CSVESGHSYEQYF. The CDR3 DNA reads as TGCAGCGTTGAAAGCGGGCACTCCTACGAGCAGTACTTC.

This clonotype was found many times. This chain joins TRBV20-1 and TRBJ2-5; TRBD2 aligns across 14 bases. This CDR3 region has 18 residues. With 6 bases clipped from V and 2 bases from J, the junction kept 14 bases outside the gene matches. Germline-derived CDR1 and CDR2 are DFQATT and SNEGSKA (reference sequence). CDR3 coding DNA: TGCAGTGCAAAATCCGGGACTAGCGGGGGCCCGCCTCAAGAGACCCAGTACTTC. Translation: CSAKSGTSGGPPQETQYF.